This is a list of T cell receptor beta chains from one sample in a study of sequential checkpoint blockade in melanoma. Sequenced by immunoSEQ multiplex PCR; TCRdb stores in-frame clones only, minus some. The table has thousands of clones, 23% seen once; the top ten hold 9.5% to 10%. Sequences were derived from tumor tissue (inferred from file names), sampled from a patient given nivolumab and ipilimumab in sequence. These receptors all stem from a human donor with melanoma. The CDR3 runs from the conserved cysteine through the conserved F or W. A D gene is named only where the DNA matches it firmly. A clone size is listed for some rows: how often the clone was seen (once, few, many), or a class if it is expanded.

many | TRBJ2-1 | . | TRBV23-1 | TGCGCCAGCAGCCAAGATCTGGCAGGGCGTGAGCAGTTCTTC | CASSQDLAGREQFF
. | TRBJ2-1 | TRBD2 | TRBV5-1 | TGCGCCAGCAGCTTTCTGGGACTAGCGAATAACAATGAGCAGTTCTTC | CASSFLGLANNNEQFF
. | TRBJ2-1 | . | TRBV5-1 | TGCGCCAGCAGCTTGGGGATCTCCTACAATGAGCAGTTCTTC | CASSLGISYNEQFF
many | TRBJ1-1 | TRBD1 | TRBV11-3 | TGTGCCAGCAGCTTCGGACAGGTTGGGCCTGAAGCTTTCTTT | CASSFGQVGPEAFF
few | TRBJ2-5 | . | TRBV29-1 | TGCAGCGTTGAACTCCTCGGGGATCAAGAGACCCAGTACTTC | CSVELLGDQETQYF
. | TRBJ2-5 | . | TRBV19 | TGTGCCAGTAGTATGGACGGATACCTCGAGGGTCGAGAGACCCAGTACTTC | CASSMDGYLEGRETQYF
many | TRBJ1-5 | TRBD1 | TRBV11-3 | TGTGCCAGCAGCCCAGGACAGGCCAGCAATCAGCCCCAGCATTTT | CASSPGQASNQPQHF
. | TRBJ2-3 | . | TRBV18 | TGTGCCAGCTCACCGGGGGGAGATACGCAGTATTTT | CASSPGGDTQYF
few | TRBJ1-1 | TRBD1 | TRBV28 | TGTGCCAGCATTACAGGGGGCATGAACACTGAAGCTTTCTTT | CASITGGMNTEAFF
. | TRBJ2-1 | . | TRBV5-1 | TGCGCCAGCAGACGCGACTCAGACTCCTACAATGAGCAGTTCTTC | CASRRDSDSYNEQFF
few | TRBJ1-2 | . | TRBV6-8 | TGTGCCAGCAGTTACTCGGAGGGACCTACCCCCTACTTC | CASSYSEGPTPYF
. | TRBJ2-4 | . | TRBV6-8 | TGTGCCAGCAGTTTTGAGCCCGCGGACATTCAGTACTTC | CASSFEPADIQYF
many | TRBJ2-5 | . | TRBV9 | TGTGCCAGCAGCCACTCCCTCCAGGGGGGCAGGGGTGAGACCCAGTACTTC | CASSHSLQGGRGETQYF
large | TRBJ2-3 | TRBD1 | TRBV9 | TGTGCCAGCAGCTCGACCCGGGACAGGGATACAGATACGCAGTATTTT | CASSSTRDRDTDTQYF
few | TRBJ1-4 | . | TRBV6-7 | TGTGCCAGCAGTGCGGAGGCTAATGAAAAACTGTTTTTT | CASSAEANEKLFF
. | TRBJ2-3 | . | TRBV6-4 | TGTGCCATCAGTGAATGGCAGCCGTATAGCACAGATACGCAGTATTTT | CAISEWQPYSTDTQYF
. | TRBJ2-6 | TRBD2 | TRBV10-2 | TGCGCCAGCAGTGAGTCGCTAGCGGGAGAGATTGGCGGGGCCAACGTCCTGACTTTC | CASSESLAGEIGGANVLTF
. | TRBJ2-5 | . | TRBV19 | TGTGCCAGTAGTCACCGGATCCAAGAGACCCAGTACTTC | CASSHRIQETQYF
medium-sized | TRBJ1-2 | TRBD1 | TRBV6-8 | TGTGCCAGCAGCTCTACAGGGGGCGGCTATGGCTACACCTTC | CASSSTGGGYGYTF
. | TRBJ2-3 | TRBD2 | TRBV14 | TGTGCCAGCAGCCGGGGACTAGCGGGAGGCCCAGCTCGCACAGATACGCAGTATTTT | CASSRGLAGGPARTDTQYF
few | TRBJ1-5 | . | TRBV19 | TGTGCCAGTAGTATGGGATTTAGCCAGCCCCAGCATTTT | CASSMGFSQPQHF
. | TRBJ1-1 | . | TRBV7-2 | TGTGCTGTAGGAATCGGTGCTCACACTGAAGCTTTCTTT | CAVGIGAHTEAFF
. | TRBJ2-1 | . | TRBV5-1 | TGCGCCAGCAGGCAGGGCTCGGGCCTGAACCATGAGCAGTTCTTC | CASRQGSGLNHEQFF
. | TRBJ1-5 | . | TRBV19 | TGTGCCAGTAGTATATTGAGGCAGCCCCAGCATTTT | CASSILRQPQHF
. | TRBJ1-5 | TRBD1 | TRBV19 | TGTGCCAGTAGTAAGGGCTCGACAGGGAGGCCCTATCAGCCCCAGCATTTT | CASSKGSTGRPYQPQHF
few | TRBJ2-5 | . | TRBV7-1 | TGTGCCAGCAGCTTTAGTGACGACAAGACCCAGTACTTC | CASSFSDDKTQYF
. | TRBJ2-5 | TRBD2 | TRBV19 | TGTGCCAGTAGTCCCTGGGGTAGCGGGAGTATGGAGACCCAGTACTTC | CASSPWGSGSMETQYF
few | TRBJ2-1 | . | TRBV9 | TGTGCCAGCAGTTTACTTCCTGGCTCCTACAATGAGCAGTTCTTC | CASSLLPGSYNEQFF
. | TRBJ2-3 | . | TRBV6-8 | TGTGCCAGCAGCAAACTAGGCCCGCGAGATACGCAGTATTTT | CASSKLGPRDTQYF
. | TRBJ2-3 | . | TRBV2 | TGTGCCAGCAGTGAAGGGGAGTTTGCTCCAGATACGCAGTATTTT | CASSEGEFAPDTQYF
. | TRBJ1-1 | TRBD1 | TRBV6-8 | TGTGCCAGCAGTCTACTGGGTGGACAGGCGAAAATGCGGGCTTTCTTT | CASSLLGGQAKMRAFF
. | TRBJ1-5 | . | TRBV10-2 | TGCGCCAGCAGTGAGTCCGGGCAGGGAGTGTATGGCAATCAGCCCCAGCATTTT | CASSESGQGVYGNQPQHF
. | TRBJ2-2 | . | TRBV29-1 | TGCAGCGTTGTGGCCGGGACCACCGGGGAGCTGTTTTTT | CSVVAGTTGELFF
many | TRBJ2-3 | TRBD2 | TRBV11-3 | TGTGCCAGCAGCTATAACAGCGGGACCGCGACGAGGGATACGCAGTATTTT | CASSYNSGTATRDTQYF
. | TRBJ2-5 | . | TRBV11-3 | TGTGCCAGCACCCGACGGCCAGGCGGCCCCCGGGAGACCCAGTACTTC | CASTRRPGGPRETQYF
many | TRBJ2-3 | TRBD2 | TRBV4-3 | TGCGCCAGCAGCCAAGATTTTGAGCGGGAGGACGGTTATCCCCTGGGCACAGATACGCAGTATTTT | CASSQDFEREDGYPLGTDTQYF
once | TRBJ2-3 | . | TRBV19 | TGTGCCAGTAGTCGGGCTAGATGGGGAGATACGCAGTATTTT | CASSRARWGDTQYF
few | TRBJ2-2 | TRBD2 | TRBV11-3 | TGTGCCAGCAGCTTGGGTCTAGCGGGAGGGCCGACCACCGGGGAGCTGTTTTTT | CASSLGLAGGPTTGELFF
. | TRBJ2-2 | TRBD2 | TRBV6-8 | TGTGCCAGCAGTGTAGCGGGAACCGGGGAGCTGTTTTTT | CASSVAGTGELFF
. | TRBJ2-1 | TRBD1 | TRBV11-3 | TGTGCCAGCAGCTTATCCGGGACAGGGCTTAGCAAGCAGTTCTTC | CASSLSGTGLSKQFF
few | TRBJ2-5 | . | TRBV6-8 | TGTGCCAGCAGTTTACAGGTAGTGGAGACCCAGTACTTC | CASSLQVVETQYF
. | TRBJ2-3 | TRBD2 | TRBV12-5 | TGTGCTTCACGACTAGCGGGGGCAGATACGCAGTATTTT | CASRLAGADTQYF
. | TRBJ2-1 | TRBD1 | TRBV5-1 | TGCGCCAGCAGCTTATACCGGGACAGGGGCGTCGTTCCTGGCAATGAGCAGTTCTTC | CASSLYRDRGVVPGNEQFF
. | TRBJ1-2 | . | TRBV19 | TGTGCCAGTGCCCGGGGGGCAGGGGGCTACACCTTC | CASARGAGGYTF
. | TRBJ2-5 | . | TRBV21-1 | TGTGCCAGCAGCATAATCGGGAGGGCCTTAGAGACCCAGTACTTC | CASSIIGRALETQYF
. | TRBJ2-1 | . | TRBV30 | TGTGCCTGGAGTCCCAACTCCCCCAATGAGCAGTTCTTC | CAWSPNSPNEQFF
many | TRBJ2-1 | TRBD2 | TRBV6-8 | TGTGCCAGCGGTCCCCGGGGGAGGGCCGTCAATGAGCAGTTCTTC | CASGPRGRAVNEQFF
few | TRBJ1-4 | . | TRBV28 | TGTGCCAGCAGTGCCCCAGACTCAACTAATGAAAAACTGTTTTTT | CASSAPDSTNEKLFF
. | TRBJ2-3 | TRBD1 | TRBV11-3 | TGTGCCAGCAGCCCGCAGGGGGTAGTAAGCACAGATACGCAGTATTTT | CASSPQGVVSTDTQYF
. | TRBJ2-1 | . | TRBV6-8 | TGTGCCAGCAGAGGAGGGCCGAGAGAGCAGTTCTTC | CASRGGPREQFF
few | TRBJ2-5 | TRBD2 | TRBV19 | TGTGCCAGTAGTACCGATTGGACTAGCTTGGTGGAGACCCAGTACTTC | CASSTDWTSLVETQYF
. | TRBJ2-1 | TRBD2 | TRBV9 | TGTGCCAGCAGCGACAGCGGGACCGGCAATGAGCAGTTCTTC | CASSDSGTGNEQFF
. | TRBJ1-1 | . | TRBV5-1 | TGCGCCAGCAGCAGGACAGTAGAAGGCACTGAAGCTTTCTTT | CASSRTVEGTEAFF
. | TRBJ1-1 | . | TRBV28 | TGTGCCAGCAGCCCTGCCAAGCCGCTCTTTCGTAGCAAAGCTTTCTTT | CASSPAKPLFRSKAFF
few | TRBJ1-1 | . | TRBV11-3 | TGTGCCAGCAGATCCATGCCCGGGACCCAGAACACTGAAGCTTTCTTT | CASRSMPGTQNTEAFF
few | TRBJ2-3 | . | TRBV5-1 | TGCGCCAGCAGCTTGGCGGGGCGGGACCGCACAGATACGCAGTATTTT | CASSLAGRDRTDTQYF
many | TRBJ2-5 | TRBD2 | TRBV11-3 | TGTGCCAGCAGCCCTACCCCCACTATTAGCGGGGAAATGGCCCAGTACTTC | CASSPTPTISGEMAQYF